This entry features one T cell receptor (beta chain) sequence. Its antigen is undetermined. In germline, CDR1 is SGHNT, CDR2 YYREEE (reference sequence). The CDR3 has 13 residues. Trimming removed 3 bases from V and 4 bases from J, with 10 bases in between. This sample is drawn from a study of cytomegalovirus exposure and HLA in healthy donors. The study, taken as a whole, reports: Several of the most significant clusters appeared, in a later analysis, to be linked to common viral pathogens.

The PCR employed 60 Vbeta primers together with 13 Jbeta primers. Sequencing was performed with immunoSEQ multiplex PCR; in TCRdb, only in-frame clones are kept and a portion is missing. The table records under 200,000 clones, over 75% of them present only once. This sequence was found in a man younger than 35 in good health and CMV-seropositive. The genes are TRBV5-4 and TRBJ1-2; D might be TRBD1 (6 bases). Sequencing used PBMCs. The CDR3 loop is CASSSDRGYGYTF. The CDR3 region has the DNA TGTGCCAGCAGCTCGGACAGAGGCTATGGCTACACCTTC.